This passage covers 9 T cell receptor beta chains from one sample sequenced in a study of T cell clonality in common variable immunodeficiency. Study findings and constraints: Common variable immunodeficiency TCR beta sequences reportedly had fewer deletions and N-nucleotide insertions.

These receptors lack a known antigen. Sequencing was performed with immunoSEQ multiplex PCR; in TCRdb, only in-frame clones are kept and a portion is missing. The table lists 40,000 or so clones, no singletons, with 5% to 6.5% in the top ten. Sequencing was done on a sample of peripheral blood mononuclear cells. All receptors come from a human donor with common variable immunodeficiency.

This clone has ten or more counts. The read ends 3 residues shy of where the CDR3 ends; the end is completed using the germline J gene. J is TRBJ1-1 and V is TRBV29-1; D might be TRBD1 (6 bases). Germline V CDR1 and CDR2: SQVTM, ANQGSEA. The CDR3 spans 16 residues. Between the trimmed V and J ends, which lost 7 bases and 4 bases, there was a span of 25 bases. CDR3 DNA (partial): TGCAGCGGGAGTCTCCGGGACACCGTCTCGAGCACTGAA. This encodes CSGSLRDTVSSTE. The full CDR3 sequence reads CSGSLRDTVSSTEAFF.

Turning to this clone: The missing CDR3 end, 3 residues past where the read stops, is filled in from the germline J gene. This chain connects TRBV19 to TRBJ1-6, with 8 nucleotides matching TRBD1. Trimming removed 7 bases from V and 10 bases from J; junction bases left unmatched: 9. CDR3 length: 14 residues. CDR1 is LNHDA, CDR2 SQIVND, per germline (reference sequence). Here the CDR3 reads CASTMTGATSPLHF. CDR3 DNA (partial): TGTGCCAGTACCATGACAGGGGCAACCTCACCC.

This clone was recorded at least ten times. Coverage ceases 3 residues before the CDR3 finishes, and the germline J gene fills in the end. J is TRBJ2-3 and V is TRBV6-2 or TRBV6-3; 9 bases line up with TRBD2. Trimming removed 8 bases from V and 5 bases from J; junction bases left unmatched: 8. Germline CDR1 is MNHEY and CDR2 is SVGEGT. This CDR3 region has 14 residues. The sequenced part of the CDR3 DNA is TGTGCCAGCTCTGGCGGGGGGGGTTTAGATACG. Translating gives CASSGGGGLDT. The CDR3, in full, reads CASSGGGGLDTQYF.

About this clone itself: The read is 3 residues too short to cover the CDR3 end, so that end is filled in from the germline J gene. J is TRBJ1-2 and V is TRBV7-2, with a weak D call TRBD1 (6 bases). The CDR3 has 15 amino acids. CDR1 SGHTA and CDR2 FQGNSA come from the germline V gene. CDR3 DNA, as far as it was read: TGTGCCAGCAGCTCTGGACAGTCCCTGACAGCCGGC. Encoded protein: CASSSGQSLTAG. The CDR3 reads in full as CASSSGQSLTAGYTF. Supplemented by reference TRBV7-2 and TRBJ1-2, the full variable domain reads GAGVSQSPSNKVTEKGKDVELRCDPISGHTALYWYRQSLGQGLEFLIYFQGNSAPDKSGLPSDRFSAERTGGSVSTLTIQRTQQEDSAVYLCASSSGQSLTAGYTFGSGTRLTVV.

This clone appeared a few times. The read stops 3 residues short of the end of the CDR3; the missing end is completed from the germline J gene. This chain connects TRBV2 to TRBJ2-2, with TRBD1 matching over 8 bases. With V trimmed by 10 bases and J by 6 bases, 10 bases remained unmatched. This CDR3 spans 14 amino acids. Germline assignment: CDR1 SNHLY and CDR2 FYNNEI. The DNA read from the CDR3 is TGTGCCATTCGGGGACAGGTTTCCCCCGGGGAG. Translated: CAIRGQVSPGE. In full, the CDR3 reads CAIRGQVSPGELFF.

The sample holds a few counts of this clone. The read ends 3 residues before the CDR3 terminus; that terminus is restored from the germline J gene. The chain carries TRBV7-6 and TRBJ1-4; 7 bases fit TRBD1. The V and J ends lost 4 bases and 0 bases, in that order; junction bases with no gene match: 8. The length of the CDR3 is 17 residues. Germline lookup yields CDR1 SGHVS and CDR2 FNYEAQ. The CDR3 DNA, read in part, is TGTGCCAGCAGCTCAGCCCCTGGGACAGCAACTAATGAAAAA. It specifies CASSSAPGTATNEK. The entire CDR3 reads CASSSAPGTATNEKLFF.

By its share, this clone is medium-sized. The sequenced fragment ends 3 residues before the CDR3 boundary, so the rest is inferred from the germline J gene. This rearrangement joins TRBV13 to TRBJ1-1; D gene unclear. There are 16 residues in the CDR3. Germline V gene lookup returns CDR1 PRHDT and CDR2 FYEKMQ (reference sequence). Trimming cost V 1 base and J 0 bases, with 12 bases left between them. The CDR3 loop reads CASSLESGVVNTEAFF. Incomplete CDR3 DNA: TGTGCCAGCAGCTTAGAATCCGGGGTGGTGAACACTGAA. Supplemented by reference TRBV13 and TRBJ1-1, the full variable domain reads AAGVIQSPRHLIKEKRETATLKCYPIPRHDTVYWYQQGPGQDPQFLISFYEKMQSDKGSIPDRFSAQQFSDYHSELNMSSLELGDSALYFCASSLESGVVNTEAFFGQGTRLTVV.

This clone showed up just a few times. The read terminates 3 residues ahead of where the CDR3 ends, so the germline J gene completes it. V usage is TRBV7-9 and J usage is TRBJ1-4; 7 nucleotides align to TRBD1. V lost 5 bases and J lost 10; bases outside the gene matches: 7. Germline CDR1 and CDR2: SEHNR and FQNEAQ (reference sequence). The CDR3 loop spans 13 amino acids. Incomplete CDR3 DNA: TGTGCCAGCAGCGAGGGGACAGCCGTAAAA. It encodes CASSEGTAVK. In full, the CDR3 reads CASSEGTAVKLFF.

This clone has more than one count but fewer than ten. The CDR3 end is not reached by the read, which stops 3 residues before it; the germline J gene fills it in. The chain couples TRBV29-1 to TRBJ2-5; tentatively, D is TRBD1 (6 bases). The germline V and J ends were trimmed by 7 bases and 2 bases, with 11 bases remaining between them. This CDR3 has 12 residues. Germline assignment: CDR1 SQVTM and CDR2 ANQGSEA. The part of the CDR3 DNA that was read is TGCAGCGCAGGACAGAGGCAAGAGACC. It is translated as CSAGQRQET. The complete CDR3 sequence is CSAGQRQETQYF.